This TCR beta chain was recovered during a study of early T cells in non-severe SARS-CoV-2 infection. For the study at large: The sequenced material was bulk RNA from unsorted whole blood, and its chains were unpaired.

The CDR3 has 16 amino acids. Trimming stripped 6 bases from V and 4 bases from J, with 21 bases between. Germline values: CDR1 MDHEN, CDR2 SYDVKM. Attachment of unique molecular identifiers was made to individual cDNA molecules. TCRdb recomputed calls from the 5' RACE reads with MiXCR, one row per CDR3 protein. The repertoire holds around 40,000 distinct CDR3 sequences, with 5% to 6.5% as singletons. General study findings and limits: The study's VDJdb matching favored anti-spike CD8 responses and missed private and CD4 specificities.

This clonotype occurred many times. Its cognate antigen is unknown. The sequenced material came from whole blood. The clonotype comes from an adult who was a healthcare worker with PCR-confirmed SARS-CoV-2 infection or an uninfected control (not recorded which). The V gene is TRBV28, the J gene TRBJ2-5; tentatively, D is TRBD2 (6 bases). For the CDR3, the DNA is TGTGCCAGCAGCCATCCGTCGGGGAGGTTGGGAGAGACCCAGTACTTC. Translating gives CASSHPSGRLGETQYF.